These 27 T cell receptor beta chains came from one sample sequenced in a study of cytomegalovirus exposure and HLA in healthy donors. In the PCR, 60 Vbeta and 13 Jbeta primers were used. Measured with immunoSEQ multiplex PCR; TCRdb has only the in-frame clones, and not every one. The sample comprises approximately 130,000 clones, about 81% of which are singletons, and around 2% rests with the top ten. Sequenced sample: PBMCs. Receptor source: a man aged 40-49 years in good health and CMV-seronegative.

The chain has TRBV9 and TRBJ2-7; a weak D match, TRBD2 (6 bases). The CDR3 is made up of 13 amino acids. Per the germline V gene, CDR1 is SGDLS and CDR2 is YYNGEE. The germline V and J ends were trimmed by 3 bases and 0 bases, with 7 bases remaining between them. The CDR3 DNA is TGTGCCAGCAGCGCGGGAGTCTCCTACGAGCAGTACTTC. Translated: CASSAGVSYEQYF.

This clone appeared a few times. The chain couples TRBV19 to TRBJ1-2, with D unclear. Germline V CDR1 and CDR2: LNHDA, SQIVND (reference sequence). The V gene lost 3 bases and the J gene lost 8 bases, with 19 bases spanning the gap. The CDR3 is 15 residues long. The CDR3 loop reads CASSISASRSRGYTF. As DNA, the CDR3 is TGTGCCAGTAGTATTTCCGCCTCTAGATCCCGGGGCTACACCTTC.

This rearrangement joins TRBV6-5 to TRBJ1-3, with D tentatively TRBD1 (6 bases). Trimming removed 0 bases from V and 2 bases from J, with 8 bases in between. CDR1 is MNHEY, CDR2 SVGAGI, per germline. The CDR3 runs 15 residues. CDR3 sequence reads: CASSYSGTTGNTIYF. The CDR3 DNA reads TGTGCCAGCAGTTACTCCGGGACAACTGGAAACACCATATATTTT.

The genes are TRBV10-1 and TRBJ2-3; TRBD2 aligns across 9 bases. The V and J ends lost 6 bases and 7 bases, in that order; junction bases with no gene match: 11. Germline-derived CDR1 and CDR2 are WNHNN and SYGVQD (reference sequence). This CDR3 is built from 15 residues. The CDR3 here is CASSIERGAGNTQYF. DNA of the CDR3: TGCGCCAGCAGCATAGAGCGGGGGGCCGGAAATACGCAGTATTTT.

This chain connects TRBV6-4 to TRBJ2-7; D might be TRBD1 (6 bases). This CDR3 spans 11 amino acids. Looked up from germline, CDR1 is MRHNA and CDR2 is SNTAGT. Between the trimmed V and J ends, which lost 11 bases and 2 bases, there was a span of 10 bases. CDR3 loop: CAGNRAYEQYF. The CDR3 DNA sequence: TGTGCCGGCAACAGGGCCTACGAGCAGTACTTC.

The genes are TRBV4-3 and TRBJ1-1; TRBD1 matches at 7 bases. V shed 4 bases, J shed 1 base, and the junction held 6 bases outside the gene matches. Germline lookup yields CDR1 LGHNA and CDR2 YSLEER. The CDR3 loop spans 15 amino acids. CDR3 nucleotides: TGCGCCAGCAGCCCCGCCGGGACAGCGAACACTGAAGCTTTCTTT. Its translation: CASSPAGTANTEAFF.

This clone was counted between two and nine times. The chain joins TRBV30 to TRBJ2-5; D might be TRBD2 (5 bases). Germline-derived CDR1 and CDR2 are GTSNPN and SVGIG (reference sequence). This CDR3 has 15 amino acids. Trimming cost V 6 bases and J 4 bases, with 21 bases left between them. Here the CDR3 reads CACPAGVMVRETQYF. Written as DNA, the CDR3 is TGTGCCTGCCCCGCCGGGGTTATGGTGAGAGAGACCCAGTACTTC. Full variable domain (rest looked up from reference TRBV30 and TRBJ2-5): SQTIHQWPATLVQPVGSPLSLECTVEGTSNPNLYWYRQAAGRGLQLLFYSVGIGQISSEVPQNLSASRPQDRQFILSSKKLLLSDSGFYLCACPAGVMVRETQYFGPGTRLLVL.

The chain is built from TRBV19 and TRBJ2-7; D is unclear. The CDR3 totals 16 residues. CDR1 LNHDA and CDR2 SQIVND come from the germline V gene (reference sequence). The V and J ends lost 0 bases and 6 bases respectively, with 18 bases between them. As DNA, the CDR3 is TGTGCCAGTAGTATAGATCTAGGCACCTTCAGTGGCGAGCAGTACTTC. Translating gives CASSIDLGTFSGEQYF.

The J gene is TRBJ1-1, the V gene TRBV9; D is unresolved. Germline V gene data show CDR1 as SGDLS and CDR2 as YYNGEE. The CDR3 is 14 amino acids. V was pared by 4 bases and J by 1 base, with 11 bases between. The DNA of the CDR3 is TGTGCCAGCAGCCCCCAACAGAGGAACACTGAAGCTTTCTTT. It encodes CASSPQQRNTEAFF. Together with reference TRBV9 and TRBJ1-1, the CDR3 gives the full variable domain: DSGVTQTPKHLITATGQRVTLRCSPRSGDLSVYWYQQSLDQGLQFLIQYYNGEERAKGNILERFSAQQFPDLHSELNLSSLELGDSALYFCASSPQQRNTEAFFGQGTRLTVV.

The chain has TRBV7-9 and TRBJ2-1; TRBD2 matches at 8 bases. This CDR3 has 18 amino acids. The V gene's germline CDR1 is SEHNR and CDR2 FQNEAQ (reference sequence). J gave up 4 bases and V 6 bases, and 17 bases lay outside the gene matches. The CDR3 loop is CASRGDPGLGTTYNEQFF. DNA of the CDR3: TGTGCCAGCAGGGGAGACCCGGGACTAGGGACGACTTACAATGAGCAGTTCTTC. Variable domain in full (rest from reference TRBV7-9 and TRBJ2-1): DTGVSQNPRHKITKRGQNVTFRCDPISEHNRLYWYRQTLGQGPEFLTYFQNEAQLEKSRLLSDRFSAERPKGSFSTLEIQRTEQGDSAMYLCASRGDPGLGTTYNEQFFGPGTRLTVL.

The rearrangement joins TRBV28 to TRBJ1-5; maybe TRBD1 (5 bases). This CDR3 comprises 14 residues. Looked up from germline, CDR1 is MDHEN and CDR2 is SYDVKM. V dropped 2 bases and J dropped 4 bases, with 9 bases sitting between them. The CDR3 loop is CASSLTGVNQPQHF. The CDR3 nucleotides are TGTGCCAGCAGTTTAACGGGGGTGAATCAGCCCCAGCATTTT.

The chain combines TRBV30 with TRBJ2-3, with 8 positions matching TRBD2. V was pared by 3 bases and J by 2 bases, with 7 bases of the junction left unmatched. Looked up from germline, CDR1 is GTSNPN and CDR2 is SVGIG (reference sequence). The CDR3 covers 15 residues. CDR3 bases: TGTGCCTGGAGGAGGGGCGGGGGGTTCACAGATACGCAGTATTTT. It codes for CAWRRGGGFTDTQYF. Full variable domain (missing parts from reference TRBV30 and TRBJ2-3): SQTIHQWPATLVQPVGSPLSLECTVEGTSNPNLYWYRQAAGRGLQLLFYSVGIGQISSEVPQNLSASRPQDRQFILSSKKLLLSDSGFYLCAWRRGGGFTDTQYFGPGTRLTVL.

The V and J genes are TRBV9 and TRBJ2-7; TRBD1 might be the D (6 bases). V was pared by 4 bases and J by 2 bases, with 16 bases between. The CDR3 loop spans 15 amino acids. Germline loops: CDR1 SGDLS, CDR2 YYNGEE. CDR3 region: CASSSRTDPAYEQYF. The CDR3, as DNA: TGTGCCAGCAGCTCGAGGACAGATCCTGCCTACGAGCAGTACTTC.

The chain employs TRBV9 and TRBJ2-7, with D maybe TRBD2 (6 bases). The CDR3 extends over 13 amino acids. Germline CDR1 reads SGDLS; CDR2 reads YYNGEE. V was trimmed by 0 bases and J by 6 bases, leaving 10 bases between them. This CDR3 reads CASSVDGGGEQYF. The CDR3 DNA reads as TGTGCCAGCAGCGTAGACGGGGGAGGCGAGCAGTACTTC.

V gene TRBV27 combines with J gene TRBJ1-5, with 11 bases identical to TRBD1. J was trimmed by 8 bases and V by 6 bases; bases with no gene match: 21. The germline V gene has CDR1 MNHEY and CDR2 SMNVEV (reference sequence). CDR3 length equals 19 residues. CDR3 protein: CASSPRTGGARGGNEPQHF. DNA for the CDR3: TGTGCCAGCAGCCCTCGGACAGGGGGCGCGCGGGGGGGAAATGAGCCCCAGCATTTT.

This clone was found once. The chain couples TRBV30 to TRBJ2-3, with 8 bases matching TRBD2. The germline V gene encodes CDR1 GTSNPN and CDR2 SVGIG (reference sequence). The V gene end was trimmed by 0 bases and the J gene end by 4 bases; junction bases not matched to a gene: 9. CDR3 size: 16 residues. CDR3 residues: CAWSVQGPGGSDTQYF. The CDR3 DNA reads TGTGCCTGGAGTGTACAAGGACCGGGAGGGTCAGATACGCAGTATTTT. The full variable domain, rest sourced from reference TRBV30 and TRBJ2-3, is SQTIHQWPATLVQPVGSPLSLECTVEGTSNPNLYWYRQAAGRGLQLLFYSVGIGQISSEVPQNLSASRPQDRQFILSSKKLLLSDSGFYLCAWSVQGPGGSDTQYFGPGTRLTVL.

The table lists this clone with a few counts. This sequence joins TRBV6-5 and TRBJ2-7; 8 bases are a match to TRBD2. Germline CDR1 reads MNHEY; CDR2 reads SVGAGI. This CDR3 has 15 residues. The V and J ends lost 6 bases and 2 bases, in that order; junction bases with no gene match: 9. CDR3 amino acids: CASSPQSGGTYEQYF. CDR3 nucleotides: TGTGCCAGCAGCCCGCAGAGCGGGGGAACCTACGAGCAGTACTTC.

This clone was picked up a small number of times. This chain uses TRBV28 with TRBJ1-3; weak D call: TRBD1 (6 bases). CDR3 size: 14 residues. Between the trimmed V and J ends, which lost 5 bases and 5 bases, there was a span of 13 bases. Germline CDR1 is MDHEN and CDR2 is SYDVKM. The CDR3 protein is CASSTHRARNTIYF. The CDR3 DNA is TGTGCCAGCAGTACCCACAGGGCGCGAAACACCATATATTTT.

This clone was seen more than once but under ten times. This chain connects TRBV9 to TRBJ1-1, with a tentative D call TRBD1 (5 bases). There are 16 residues in the CDR3. With 0 bases removed from V and 2 bases from J, the gap between germline ends came to 14 bases. Germline V gene lookup returns CDR1 SGDLS and CDR2 YYNGEE. CDR3 bases: TGTGCCAGCAGCGTAGGGTACAGGCTGGGTAACACTGAAGCTTTCTTT. Residues: CASSVGYRLGNTEAFF. The full variable domain, rest sourced from reference TRBV9 and TRBJ1-1, is DSGVTQTPKHLITATGQRVTLRCSPRSGDLSVYWYQQSLDQGLQFLIQYYNGEERAKGNILERFSAQQFPDLHSELNLSSLELGDSALYFCASSVGYRLGNTEAFFGQGTRLTVV.

The chain uses TRBV7-6 and TRBJ2-5, with D unclear. Germline V lookup: CDR1 SGHVS, CDR2 FNYEAQ. Trimming stripped 0 bases from V and 4 bases from J, with 6 bases between. The CDR3 is 13 residues long. CDR3 bases: TGTGCCAGCAGCTTAGCGTCGGGAGAGACCCAGTACTTC. Translation: CASSLASGETQYF.

This clone has a handful of counts. This chain joins TRBV9 and TRBJ1-3; D is unclear. Germline-derived CDR1 and CDR2 are SGDLS and YYNGEE. With 0 bases removed from V and 3 bases from J, the gap between germline ends came to 10 bases. The CDR3 is 15 amino acids. The CDR3 DNA follows: TGTGCCAGCAGCGTAGGTCCAGGTAGTGGAAACACCATATATTTT. It is translated as CASSVGPGSGNTIYF.

In this sample, this clone turned up once. The chain joins TRBV18 to TRBJ1-5; 7 nucleotides agree with TRBD1. Germline loops: CDR1 KGHSH, CDR2 LQKENI. This CDR3 region has 15 residues. With V trimmed by 5 bases and J by 0 bases, 4 bases remained unmatched. This chain's CDR3 is CASSTGTASNQPQHF. CDR3 in DNA: TGTGCCAGCTCAACCGGGACAGCTAGCAATCAGCCCCAGCATTTT.

Written as DNA, the CDR3 is TGTGCCAGCAGCCTAGACAGTAGCAATCAGCCCCAGCATTTT. Translation gives CASSLDSSNQPQHF. The chain combines TRBV7-2 with TRBJ1-5; D perhaps matches TRBD1 (5 bases). V lost 5 bases and J lost 0, with 8 bases in between. Germline assignment: CDR1 SGHTA and CDR2 FQGNSA. The CDR3 length is 14 residues. The full variable domain, rest sourced from reference TRBV7-2 and TRBJ1-5, is GAGVSQSPSNKVTEKGKDVELRCDPISGHTALYWYRQSLGQGLEFLIYFQGNSAPDKSGLPSDRFSAERTGGSVSTLTIQRTQQEDSAVYLCASSLDSSNQPQHFGDGTRLSIL.

The CDR3 loop reads CASSLRGQGRYEQYF. Written as DNA, the CDR3 is TGTGCCAGCAGTTTAAGGGGACAGGGGCGGTACGAGCAGTACTTC. This chain uses TRBV13 with TRBJ2-7; 10 nucleotides align to TRBD1. The ends lost 6 bases at V and 4 bases at J; junction bases unmatched: 9. In germline, CDR1 is PRHDT, CDR2 FYEKMQ (reference sequence). This CDR3 comprises 15 residues.

The chain has TRBV19 and TRBJ1-1; D possibly corresponds to TRBD1 (5 bases). This CDR3 comprises 13 residues. Germline loops: CDR1 LNHDA, CDR2 SQIVND (reference sequence). V was clipped by 8 bases and J by 1 base, with 11 bases between them. The CDR3 loop is CASGWGPNTEAFF. Written as DNA, the CDR3 is TGTGCCAGTGGCTGGGGCCCGAACACTGAAGCTTTCTTT.

The chain links TRBV25-1 to TRBJ2-5; the match to TRBD1 covers 11 bases. The V gene end was trimmed by 1 base and the J gene end by 5 bases; junction bases not matched to a gene: 6. The germline V gene has CDR1 MGHDK and CDR2 SYGVNS. CDR3 length: 16 amino acids. This CDR3 reads CASSEFGQGAGETQYF. CDR3 in DNA: TGTGCCAGCAGTGAATTTGGACAGGGGGCCGGGGAGACCCAGTACTTC.

This chain joins TRBV6-9 and TRBJ1-1, with 7 nucleotides matching TRBD1. Unmatched junction bases numbered 13, after V lost 11 bases and J lost 1 base. This CDR3 spans 15 amino acids. Germline CDR1 reads MNHGY; CDR2 reads SVAAGI. CDR3 nucleotides: TGTGCCCTCCCCTTGGTCGGGACAGAGAACACTGAAGCTTTCTTT. This translates into CALPLVGTENTEAFF.